This entry lists 8 T cell receptor beta chains sequenced from one sample in a study of OX40 agonist ivuxolimab in advanced cancers. Profiled with immunoSEQ multiplex PCR; TCRdb holds only in-frame clones, not every one. The sample includes about 90,000 clones, approximately 85% seen only once; the top ten take approximately 0.22%. Source: CD4+ or CD8+ T cells sorted from blood, taken in a trial of the OX40 agonist ivuxolimab. These receptors were collected from an adult with an advanced solid tumor such as melanoma, head and neck, liver or kidney cancer.

The V call is TRBV4-2, the J call TRBJ2-3; D not certain. Germline assignment: CDR1 LGHNA and CDR2 YNFKEQ. This CDR3 region has 13 residues. Trimming removed 4 bases from V and 7 bases from J, with 12 bases in between. The CDR3 DNA follows: TGTGCCAGCAGCCCCCTTAAGCCGAATACGCAGTATTTT. The encoded protein is CASSPLKPNTQYF.

In DNA, the CDR3 is TGTGCCAGCAGCCCCCCAATTTGGGACAGGGGGGAGCAGTACGTC. This encodes CASSPPIWDRGEQYV. This rearrangement joins TRBV7-9 to TRBJ2-7; 11 bases agree with TRBD1. CDR1 and CDR2 from the germline V gene are SEHNR and FQNEAQ (reference sequence). CDR3 size: 15 residues. The trim removed 5 bases at V and 7 bases at J, leaving 10 bases unmatched.

This clone was detected only a few times. This chain joins TRBV2 and TRBJ2-3; D uncertain. Germline-derived CDR1 and CDR2 are SNHLY and FYNNEI. Trimming pared 2 bases from V and 6 bases from J, leaving 12 bases between. The CDR3 extends over 14 amino acids. CDR3 region: CASSESGPRDTQYF. CDR3 DNA: TGTGCCAGCAGTGAATCAGGACCCCGGGATACGCAGTATTTT.

J is TRBJ1-2 and V is TRBV19; D gene uncertain. Germline V gene sequence: CDR1 LNHDA, CDR2 SQIVND (reference sequence). CDR3 length equals 12 residues. The germline V and J ends were trimmed by 7 bases and 3 bases, with 9 bases remaining between them. The CDR3 spells CASTVADYGYTF. The CDR3 DNA is TGTGCCAGTACGGTTGCGGACTATGGCTACACCTTC.

The CDR3 region is CASSEWAETGAKNIQYF. The CDR3 DNA sequence: TGTGCCAGCAGTGAATGGGCCGAAACAGGAGCCAAAAACATTCAGTACTTC. V and J are TRBV25-1 and TRBJ2-4, with D possibly TRBD1 on 5 matching bases. Trimming removed 1 base from V and 0 bases from J, with 13 bases in between. CDR1 and CDR2 from the germline V gene are MGHDK and SYGVNS. The CDR3 covers 17 residues.

The chain combines TRBV9 with TRBJ2-2; unclear D gene. This CDR3 is built from 13 residues. The V and J ends lost 0 bases and 7 bases respectively, with 7 bases between them. CDR1 and CDR2 from the germline V gene are SGDLS and YYNGEE. The DNA for the CDR3 is TGTGCCAGCAGCGTAGTAGGGTACGGGGAGCTGTTTTTT. Its protein is CASSVVGYGELFF.

This chain joins TRBV5-1 and TRBJ1-1; D remains ambiguous. V lost 0 bases to trimming and J lost 8 bases, with 5 bases between them. The CDR3 is made up of 11 amino acids. The germline V gene has CDR1 SGHRS and CDR2 YFSETQ. CDR3 region: CASSLASEAFF. The DNA for the CDR3 is TGCGCCAGCAGCTTGGCGTCCGAAGCTTTCTTT. The full variable domain, rest sourced from reference TRBV5-1 and TRBJ1-1, is KAGVTQTPRYLIKTRGQQVTLSCSPISGHRSVSWYQQTPGQGLQFLFEYFSETQRNKGNFPGRFSGRQFSNSRSEMNVSTLELGDSALYLCASSLASEAFFGQGTRLTVV.

This clone was counted at least ten times. This sequence joins TRBV4-1 and TRBJ1-1; D is undetermined. The CDR3 has 17 residues. With 4 bases removed from V and 1 base from J, the gap between germline ends came to 19 bases. Germline lookup yields CDR1 MGHRA and CDR2 YSYEKL. Here the CDR3 DNA reads TGCGCCAGCAGCCTAAGAGATCTTCTTGGGAGGAACACTGAAGCTTTCTTT. Its protein is CASSLRDLLGRNTEAFF.